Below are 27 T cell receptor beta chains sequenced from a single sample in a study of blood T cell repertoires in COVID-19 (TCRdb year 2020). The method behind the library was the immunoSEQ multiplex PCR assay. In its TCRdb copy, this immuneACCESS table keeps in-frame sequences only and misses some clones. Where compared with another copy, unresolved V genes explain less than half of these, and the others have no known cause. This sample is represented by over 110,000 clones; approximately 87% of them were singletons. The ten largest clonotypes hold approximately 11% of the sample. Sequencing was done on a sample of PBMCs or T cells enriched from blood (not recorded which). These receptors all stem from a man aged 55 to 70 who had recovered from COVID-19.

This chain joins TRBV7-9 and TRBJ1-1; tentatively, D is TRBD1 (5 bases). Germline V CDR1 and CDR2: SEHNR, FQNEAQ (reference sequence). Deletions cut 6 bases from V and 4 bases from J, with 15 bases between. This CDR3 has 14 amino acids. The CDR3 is CASSPTGLGTEAFF. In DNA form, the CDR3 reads TGTGCCAGCAGTCCTACAGGTTTGGGCACTGAAGCTTTCTTT.

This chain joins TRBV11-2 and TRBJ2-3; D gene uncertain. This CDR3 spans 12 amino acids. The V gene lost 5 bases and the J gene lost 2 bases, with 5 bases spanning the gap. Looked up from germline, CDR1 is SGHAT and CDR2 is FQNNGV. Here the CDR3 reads CASSRLTDTQYF. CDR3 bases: TGTGCCAGCAGCCGACTCACAGATACGCAGTATTTT. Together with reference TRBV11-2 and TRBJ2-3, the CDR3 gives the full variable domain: EAGVAQSPRYKIIEKRQSVAFWCNPISGHATLYWYQQILGQGPKLLIQFQNNGVVDDSQLPKDRFSAERLKGVDSTLKIQPAKLEDSAVYLCASSRLTDTQYFGPGTRLTVL.

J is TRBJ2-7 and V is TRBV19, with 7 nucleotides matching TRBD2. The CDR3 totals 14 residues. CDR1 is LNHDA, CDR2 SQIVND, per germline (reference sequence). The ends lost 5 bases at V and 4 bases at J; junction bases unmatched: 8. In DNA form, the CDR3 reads TGTGCCAGTAGTCCAACGGACGGGGGGTACGAGCAGTACTTC. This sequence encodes CASSPTDGGYEQYF.

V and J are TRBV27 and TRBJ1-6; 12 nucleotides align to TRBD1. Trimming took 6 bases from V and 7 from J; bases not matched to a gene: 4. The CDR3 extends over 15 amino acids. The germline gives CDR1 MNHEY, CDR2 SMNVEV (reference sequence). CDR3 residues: CASRGTGGWNSPLHF. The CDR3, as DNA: TGTGCCAGCAGGGGGACAGGGGGCTGGAATTCACCCCTCCACTTT.

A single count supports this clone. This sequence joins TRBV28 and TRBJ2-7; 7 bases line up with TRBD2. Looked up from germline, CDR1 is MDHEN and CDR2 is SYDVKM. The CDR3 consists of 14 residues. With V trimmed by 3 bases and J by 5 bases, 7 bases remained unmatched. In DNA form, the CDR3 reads TGTGCCAGCAGTTTTGGCGGCGGGAGCCACGAGCAGTACTTC. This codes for CASSFGGGSHEQYF.

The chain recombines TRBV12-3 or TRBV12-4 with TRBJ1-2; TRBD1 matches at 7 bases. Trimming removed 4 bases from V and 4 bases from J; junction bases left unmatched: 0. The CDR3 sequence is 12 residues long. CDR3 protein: CASSSGGYGYTF. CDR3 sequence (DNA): TGTGCCAGCAGTTCAGGGGGCTATGGCTACACCTTC.

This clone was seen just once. CDR3 in DNA: TGTGCCAGCAGCCCCTGGCGGGGGCGTGACACAGATACGCAGTATTTT. Protein product: CASSPWRGRDTDTQYF. The chain joins TRBV7-8 to TRBJ2-3; D perhaps matches TRBD2 (7 bases). Germline V CDR1 and CDR2: SGHVS, FQNEAQ. V was shortened by 5 bases and J by 2 bases, with 17 bases between the two germline ends. The CDR3 spans 16 residues.

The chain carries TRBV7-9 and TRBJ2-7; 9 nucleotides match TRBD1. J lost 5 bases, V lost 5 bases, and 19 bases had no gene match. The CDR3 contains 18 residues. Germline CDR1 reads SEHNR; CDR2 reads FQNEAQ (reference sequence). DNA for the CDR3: TGTGCCAGCAGCCCCCGGGACAGGGCCCTGTGGGTTACCCACGAGCAGTACTTC. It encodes CASSPRDRALWVTHEQYF.

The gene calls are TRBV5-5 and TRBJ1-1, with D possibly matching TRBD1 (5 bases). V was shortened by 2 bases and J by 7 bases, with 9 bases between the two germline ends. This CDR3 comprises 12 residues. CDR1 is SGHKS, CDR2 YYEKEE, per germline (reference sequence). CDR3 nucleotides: TGTGCCAGCAGCTTTCAGGGCGGTGAAGCTTTCTTT. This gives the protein CASSFQGGEAFF.

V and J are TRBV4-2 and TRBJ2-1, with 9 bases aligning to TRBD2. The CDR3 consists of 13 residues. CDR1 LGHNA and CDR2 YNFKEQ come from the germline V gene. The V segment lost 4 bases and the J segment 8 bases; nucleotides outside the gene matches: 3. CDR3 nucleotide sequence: TGTGCCAGCAGCCCGGGACTAGCCTATGAGCAGTTCTTC. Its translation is CASSPGLAYEQFF.

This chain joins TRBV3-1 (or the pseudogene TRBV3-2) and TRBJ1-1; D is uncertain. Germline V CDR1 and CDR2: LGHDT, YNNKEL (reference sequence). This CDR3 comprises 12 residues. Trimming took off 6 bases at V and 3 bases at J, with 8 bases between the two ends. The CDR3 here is CASRWGDTEAFF. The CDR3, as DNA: TGTGCCAGCAGGTGGGGAGACACTGAAGCTTTCTTT.

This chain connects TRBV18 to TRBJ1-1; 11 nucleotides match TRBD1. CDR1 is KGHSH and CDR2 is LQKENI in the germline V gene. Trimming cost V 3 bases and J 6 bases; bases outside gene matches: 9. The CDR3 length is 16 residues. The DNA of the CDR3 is TGTGCCAGCTCACCGGTGCCCGGGACAGGGGGGCCTGAAGCTTTCTTT. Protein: CASSPVPGTGGPEAFF.

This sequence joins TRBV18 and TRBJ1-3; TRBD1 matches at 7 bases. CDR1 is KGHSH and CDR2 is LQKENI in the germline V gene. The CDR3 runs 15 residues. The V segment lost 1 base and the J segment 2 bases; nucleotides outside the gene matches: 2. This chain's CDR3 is CASSPQGAPGNTIYF. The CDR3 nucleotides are TGTGCCAGCTCACCACAGGGGGCGCCTGGAAACACCATATATTTT.

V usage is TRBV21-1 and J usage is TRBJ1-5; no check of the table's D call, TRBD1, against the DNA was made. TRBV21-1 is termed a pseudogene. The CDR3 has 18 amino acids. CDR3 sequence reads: CASSLRGKNRHSNQPQHF. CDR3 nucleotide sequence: TGTGCCAGCAGCTTAAGGGGGAAGAACAGGCATAGCAATCAGCCCCAGCATTTT.

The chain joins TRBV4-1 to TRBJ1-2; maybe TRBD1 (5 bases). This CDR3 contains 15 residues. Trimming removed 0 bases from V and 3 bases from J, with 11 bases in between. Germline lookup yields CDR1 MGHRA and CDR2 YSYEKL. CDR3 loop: CASSQDVAGDYGYTF. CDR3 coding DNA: TGCGCCAGCAGCCAAGATGTGGCGGGGGACTATGGCTACACCTTC.

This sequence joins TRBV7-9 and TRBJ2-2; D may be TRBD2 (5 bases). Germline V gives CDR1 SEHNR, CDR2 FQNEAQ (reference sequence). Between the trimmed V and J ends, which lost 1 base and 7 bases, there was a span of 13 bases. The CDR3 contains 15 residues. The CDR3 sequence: CASSLDRRGHGELFF. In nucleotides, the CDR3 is TGTGCCAGCAGCTTAGATCGGCGAGGGCACGGGGAGCTGTTTTTT.

The CDR3 spells CASSYSRGNEKLFF. As DNA, the CDR3 is TGTGCCAGCAGTTACTCAAGAGGGAATGAAAAACTGTTTTTT. This chain uses TRBV6-5 with TRBJ1-4; no reliable D call. The V end was cut by 0 bases, the J end by 5 bases, with 7 bases between. The germline V gene has CDR1 MNHEY and CDR2 SVGAGI. The CDR3 loop spans 14 amino acids.

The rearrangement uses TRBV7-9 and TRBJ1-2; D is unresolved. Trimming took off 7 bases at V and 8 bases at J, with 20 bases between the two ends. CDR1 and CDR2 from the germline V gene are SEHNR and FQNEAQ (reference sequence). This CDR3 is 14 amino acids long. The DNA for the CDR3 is TGTGCCAGCACCACGTCGGGGAGTACCGGCGGCTACACCTTC. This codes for CASTTSGSTGGYTF.

CDR3 bases: TGTGCCAGCAGGGGGGCAGGGGGAAACACTGAAGCTTTCTTT. This translates into CASRGAGGNTEAFF. The chain is built from TRBV25-1 and TRBJ1-1; 7 bases align to TRBD1. CDR3 length: 14 residues. The junction had 6 bases not matched to a gene; V was cut back by 6 bases and J by 2 bases. Germline V gives CDR1 MGHDK, CDR2 SYGVNS.

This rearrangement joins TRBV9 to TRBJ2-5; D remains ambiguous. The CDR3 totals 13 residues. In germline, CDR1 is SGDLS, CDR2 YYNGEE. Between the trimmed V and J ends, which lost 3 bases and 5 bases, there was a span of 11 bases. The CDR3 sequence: CASSDAPRETQYF. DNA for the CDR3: TGTGCCAGCAGCGACGCCCCGCGCGAGACCCAGTACTTC.

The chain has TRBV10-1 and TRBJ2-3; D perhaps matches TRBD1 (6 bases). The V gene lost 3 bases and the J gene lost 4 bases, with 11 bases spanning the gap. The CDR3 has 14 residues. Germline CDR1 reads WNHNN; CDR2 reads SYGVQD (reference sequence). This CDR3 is CASSDQTGPDTQYF. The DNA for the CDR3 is TGCGCCAGCAGTGACCAAACAGGGCCAGATACGCAGTATTTT.

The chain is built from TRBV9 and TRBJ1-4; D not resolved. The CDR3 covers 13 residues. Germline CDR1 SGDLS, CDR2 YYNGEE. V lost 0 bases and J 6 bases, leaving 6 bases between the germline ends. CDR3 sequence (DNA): TGTGCCAGCAGCGTAGGTAGTGATGAAAAACTGTTTTTT. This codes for CASSVGSDEKLFF.

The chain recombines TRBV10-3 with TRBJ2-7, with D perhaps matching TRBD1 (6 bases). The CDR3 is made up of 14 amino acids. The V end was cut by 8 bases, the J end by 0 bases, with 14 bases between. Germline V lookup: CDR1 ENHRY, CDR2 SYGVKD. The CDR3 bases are TGTGCCATCTCTGACCTAGGGGGCTCCTACGAGCAGTACTTC. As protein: CAISDLGGSYEQYF.

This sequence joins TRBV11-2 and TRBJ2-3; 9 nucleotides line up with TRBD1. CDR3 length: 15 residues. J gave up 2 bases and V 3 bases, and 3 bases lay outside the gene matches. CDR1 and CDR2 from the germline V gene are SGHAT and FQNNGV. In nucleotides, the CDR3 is TGTGCCAGCAGCTTCTGGGACAGGGACACAGATACGCAGTATTTT. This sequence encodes CASSFWDRDTDTQYF.

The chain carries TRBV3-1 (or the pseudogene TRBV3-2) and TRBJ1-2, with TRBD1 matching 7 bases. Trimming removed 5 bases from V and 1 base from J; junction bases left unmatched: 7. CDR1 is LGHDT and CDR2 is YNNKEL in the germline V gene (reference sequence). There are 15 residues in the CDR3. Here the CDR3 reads CASSAGTAVNYGYTF. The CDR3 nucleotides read TGTGCCAGCAGCGCTGGGACAGCTGTTAACTATGGCTACACCTTC.

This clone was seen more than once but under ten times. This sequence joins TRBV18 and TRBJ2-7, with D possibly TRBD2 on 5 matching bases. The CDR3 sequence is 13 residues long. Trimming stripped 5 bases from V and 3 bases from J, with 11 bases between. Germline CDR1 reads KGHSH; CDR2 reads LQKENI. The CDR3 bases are TGTGCCAGCTCAGATTCGGGAATCTACGAGCAGTACTTC. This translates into CASSDSGIYEQYF.

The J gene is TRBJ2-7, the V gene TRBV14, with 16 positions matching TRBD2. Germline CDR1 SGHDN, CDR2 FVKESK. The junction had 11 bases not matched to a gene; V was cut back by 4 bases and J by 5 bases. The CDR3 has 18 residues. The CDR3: CASSLGLAGGSPWDEQYF. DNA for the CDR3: TGTGCCAGCAGCCTGGGACTAGCGGGAGGGTCCCCCTGGGACGAGCAGTACTTC.